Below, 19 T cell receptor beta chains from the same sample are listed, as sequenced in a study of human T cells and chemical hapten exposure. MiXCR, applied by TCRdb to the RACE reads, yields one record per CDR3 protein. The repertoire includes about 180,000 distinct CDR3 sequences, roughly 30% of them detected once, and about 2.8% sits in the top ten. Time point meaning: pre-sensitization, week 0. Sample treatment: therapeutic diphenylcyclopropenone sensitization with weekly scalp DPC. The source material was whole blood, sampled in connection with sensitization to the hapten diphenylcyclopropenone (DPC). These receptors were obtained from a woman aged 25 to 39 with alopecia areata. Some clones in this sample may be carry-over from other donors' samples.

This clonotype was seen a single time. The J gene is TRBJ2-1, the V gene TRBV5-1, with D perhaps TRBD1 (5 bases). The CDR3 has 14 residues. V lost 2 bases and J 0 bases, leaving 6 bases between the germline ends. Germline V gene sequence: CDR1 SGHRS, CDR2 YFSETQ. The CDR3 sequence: CASSLQDSYNEQFF. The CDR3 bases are TGCGCCAGCAGCTTACAGGACTCCTACAATGAGCAGTTCTTC. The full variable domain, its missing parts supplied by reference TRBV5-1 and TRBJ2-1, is KAGVTQTPRYLIKTRGQQVTLSCSPISGHRSVSWYQQTPGQGLQFLFEYFSETQRNKGNFPGRFSGRQFSNSRSEMNVSTLELGDSALYLCASSLQDSYNEQFFGPGTRLTVL.

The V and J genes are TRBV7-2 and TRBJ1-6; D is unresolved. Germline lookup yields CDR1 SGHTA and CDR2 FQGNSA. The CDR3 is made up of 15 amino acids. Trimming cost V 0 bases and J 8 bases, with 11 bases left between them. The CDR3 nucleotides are TGTGCCAGCAGCTTAGCCCGGGGAGCCGATTCACCCCTCCACTTT. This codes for CASSLARGADSPLHF.

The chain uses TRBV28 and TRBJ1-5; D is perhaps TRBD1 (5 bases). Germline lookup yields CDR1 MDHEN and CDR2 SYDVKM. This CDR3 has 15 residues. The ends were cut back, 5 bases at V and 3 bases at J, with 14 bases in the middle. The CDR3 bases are TGTGCCAGCAGTCGTGGGGGGTCGGACAATCAGCCCCAGCATTTT. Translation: CASSRGGSDNQPQHF.

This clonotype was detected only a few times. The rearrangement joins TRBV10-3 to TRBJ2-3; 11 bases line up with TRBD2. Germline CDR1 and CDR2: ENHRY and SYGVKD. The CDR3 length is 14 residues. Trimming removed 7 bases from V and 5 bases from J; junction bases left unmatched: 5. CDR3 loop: CAINPGLAEDTQYF. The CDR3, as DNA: TGTGCCATCAACCCGGGACTAGCGGAAGATACGCAGTATTTT.

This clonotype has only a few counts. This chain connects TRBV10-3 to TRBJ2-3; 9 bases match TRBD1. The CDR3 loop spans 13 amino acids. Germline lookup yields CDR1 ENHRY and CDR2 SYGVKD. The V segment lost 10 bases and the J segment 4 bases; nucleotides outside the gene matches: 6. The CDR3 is CATTGQGSDTQYF. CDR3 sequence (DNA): TGTGCCACAACTGGACAGGGGTCAGATACGCAGTATTTT.

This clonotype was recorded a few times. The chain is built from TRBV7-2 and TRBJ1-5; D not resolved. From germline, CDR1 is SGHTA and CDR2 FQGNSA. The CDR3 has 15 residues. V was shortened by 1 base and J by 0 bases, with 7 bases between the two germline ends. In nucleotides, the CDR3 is TGTGCCAGCAGCTTAGGGGAATCTAGCAATCAGCCCCAGCATTTT. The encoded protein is CASSLGESSNQPQHF.

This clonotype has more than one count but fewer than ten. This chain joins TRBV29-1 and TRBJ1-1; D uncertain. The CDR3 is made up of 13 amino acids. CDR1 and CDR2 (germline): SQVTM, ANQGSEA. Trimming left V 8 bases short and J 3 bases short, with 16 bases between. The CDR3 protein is CSIRWSLDTEAFF. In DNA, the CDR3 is TGCAGCATTCGGTGGAGTTTGGACACTGAAGCTTTCTTT.

The CDR3 loop reads CSAHTGDGYTF. The CDR3 DNA sequence: TGCAGTGCGCATACAGGGGATGGCTACACCTTC. The V and J genes are TRBV20-1 and TRBJ1-2; 7 positions match TRBD1. Germline trimming cut 6 bases from V and 6 bases from J; bases unmatched to any gene: 4. The CDR3 contains 11 residues. The germline gives CDR1 DFQATT, CDR2 SNEGSKA (reference sequence).

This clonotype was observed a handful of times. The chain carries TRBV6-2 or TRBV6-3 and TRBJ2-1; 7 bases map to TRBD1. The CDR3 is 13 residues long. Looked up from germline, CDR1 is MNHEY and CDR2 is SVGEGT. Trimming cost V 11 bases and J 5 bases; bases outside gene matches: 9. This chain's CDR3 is CAGARDRNNEQFF. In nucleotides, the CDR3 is TGTGCCGGTGCCCGGGACAGAAACAATGAGCAGTTCTTC.

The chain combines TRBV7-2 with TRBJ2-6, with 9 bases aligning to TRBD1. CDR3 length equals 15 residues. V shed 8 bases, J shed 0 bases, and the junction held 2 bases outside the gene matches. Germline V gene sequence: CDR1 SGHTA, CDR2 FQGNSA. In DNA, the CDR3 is TGTGCCAGCGGGACAGGGACCTCTGGGGCCAACGTCCTGACTTTC. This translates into CASGTGTSGANVLTF.

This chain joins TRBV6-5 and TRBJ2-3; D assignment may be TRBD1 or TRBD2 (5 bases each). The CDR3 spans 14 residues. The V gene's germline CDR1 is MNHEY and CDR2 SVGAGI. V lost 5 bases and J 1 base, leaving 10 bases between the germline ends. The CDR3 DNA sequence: TGTGCCAGCAGTCAGCAGGGAGGCACAGATACGCAGTATTTT. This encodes CASSQQGGTDTQYF.

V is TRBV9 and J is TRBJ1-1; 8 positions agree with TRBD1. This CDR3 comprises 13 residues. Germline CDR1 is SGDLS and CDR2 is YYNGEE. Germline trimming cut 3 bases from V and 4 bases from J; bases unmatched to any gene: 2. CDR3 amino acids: CASSAGQATEAFF. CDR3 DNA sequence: TGTGCCAGCAGCGCGGGACAGGCCACTGAAGCTTTCTTT.

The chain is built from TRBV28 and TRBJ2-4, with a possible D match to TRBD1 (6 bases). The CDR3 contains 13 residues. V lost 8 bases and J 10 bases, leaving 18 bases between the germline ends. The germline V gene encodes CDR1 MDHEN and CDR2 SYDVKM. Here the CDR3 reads CASRTSGTPIQYF. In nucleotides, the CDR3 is TGTGCCAGCCGAACGTCCGGGACACCTATTCAGTACTTC.

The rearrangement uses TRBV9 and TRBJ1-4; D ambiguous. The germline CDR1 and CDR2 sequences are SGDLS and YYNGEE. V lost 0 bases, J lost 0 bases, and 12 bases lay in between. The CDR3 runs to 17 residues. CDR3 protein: CASSVDGRLATNEKLFF. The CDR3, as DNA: TGTGCCAGCAGCGTAGATGGGCGGCTTGCAACTAATGAAAAACTGTTTTTT.

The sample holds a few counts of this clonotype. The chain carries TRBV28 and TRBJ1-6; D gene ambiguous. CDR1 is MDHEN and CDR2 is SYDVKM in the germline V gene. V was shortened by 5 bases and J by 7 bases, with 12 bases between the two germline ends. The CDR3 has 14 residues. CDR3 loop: CASSPPNPNSPLHF. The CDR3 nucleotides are TGTGCCAGCAGTCCCCCTAACCCCAATTCACCCCTCCACTTT. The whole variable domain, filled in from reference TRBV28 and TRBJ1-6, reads DVKVTQSSRYLVKRTGEKVFLECVQDMDHENMFWYRQDPGLGLRLIYFSYDVKMKEKGDIPEGYSVSREKKERFSLILESASTNQTSMYLCASSPPNPNSPLHFGNGTRLTVT.

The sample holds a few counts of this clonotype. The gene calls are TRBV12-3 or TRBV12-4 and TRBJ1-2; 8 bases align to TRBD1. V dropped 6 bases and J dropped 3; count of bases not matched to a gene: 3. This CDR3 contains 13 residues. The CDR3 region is CASSRQGYYGYTF. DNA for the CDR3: TGTGCCAGCAGCCGACAGGGGTACTATGGCTACACCTTC.

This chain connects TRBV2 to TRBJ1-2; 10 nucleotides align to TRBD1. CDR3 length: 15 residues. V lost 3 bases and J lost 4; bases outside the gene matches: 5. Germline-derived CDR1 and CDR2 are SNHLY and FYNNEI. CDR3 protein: CASSDRRTGGYGYTF. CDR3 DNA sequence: TGTGCCAGCAGTGACCGCAGGACAGGGGGCTATGGCTACACCTTC.

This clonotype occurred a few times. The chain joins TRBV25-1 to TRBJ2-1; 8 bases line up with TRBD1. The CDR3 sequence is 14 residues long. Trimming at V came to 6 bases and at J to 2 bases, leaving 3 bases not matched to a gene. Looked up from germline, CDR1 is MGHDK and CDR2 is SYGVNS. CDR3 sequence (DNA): TGTGCCAGCAGGGACAGGGACCCCTACAATGAGCAGTTCTTC. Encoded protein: CASRDRDPYNEQFF. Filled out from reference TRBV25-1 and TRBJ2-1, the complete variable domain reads EADIYQTPRYLVIGTGKKITLECSQTMGHDKMYWYQQDPGMELHLIHYSYGVNSTEKGDLSSESTVSRIRTEHFPLTLESARPSHTSQYLCASRDRDPYNEQFFGPGTRLTVL.

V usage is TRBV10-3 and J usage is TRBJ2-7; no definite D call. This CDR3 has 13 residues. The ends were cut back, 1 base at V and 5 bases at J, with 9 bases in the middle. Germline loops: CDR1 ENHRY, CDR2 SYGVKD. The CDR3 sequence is CAISELSGNEQYF. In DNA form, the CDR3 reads TGTGCCATCAGTGAGTTGAGTGGGAACGAGCAGTACTTC.